This T cell receptor (beta chain) was found in a study of shared clonotypes between healthy human individuals. Trimming removed 6 bases at V and 1 base at J, with 9 bases between. This CDR3 region has 13 residues. Germline assignment: CDR1 WNHNN and CDR2 SYGVQD (reference sequence). Methods used by the authors: In the immunoSEQ data, sequences were junction-only and lacked quality scores, so filtering differed. Repertoires were generated with immunoSEQ multiplex PCR, while TCRdb's copy carries only in-frame clones and drops some. The V and J calls and the clone size are those of that table, but D and trimming were determined from the DNA. The sample carries under 650,000 clones, about 95% recorded once.

The receptor was isolated from a woman aged 25-40 years in good health. The sequencing input was naive CD4+ T cells sorted from blood. The subset: CD45RA+ positively selected. The chain employs TRBV10-1 and TRBJ1-1; D gene ambiguous. CDR3 bases: TGCGCCAGCAGGGGGAATCCGAACACTGAAGCTTTCTTT. Protein product: CASRGNPNTEAFF.